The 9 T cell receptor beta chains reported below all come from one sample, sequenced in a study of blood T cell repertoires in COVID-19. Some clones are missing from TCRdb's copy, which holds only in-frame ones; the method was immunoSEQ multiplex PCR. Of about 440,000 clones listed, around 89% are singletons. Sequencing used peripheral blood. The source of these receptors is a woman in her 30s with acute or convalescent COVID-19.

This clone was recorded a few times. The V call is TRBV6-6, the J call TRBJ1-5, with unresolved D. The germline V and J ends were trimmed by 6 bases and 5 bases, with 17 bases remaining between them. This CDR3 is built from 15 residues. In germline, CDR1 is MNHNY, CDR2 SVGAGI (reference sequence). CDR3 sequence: CASRSLTAPDQPQHF. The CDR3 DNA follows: TGTGCCAGCAGATCGCTTACAGCCCCAGATCAGCCCCAGCATTTT.

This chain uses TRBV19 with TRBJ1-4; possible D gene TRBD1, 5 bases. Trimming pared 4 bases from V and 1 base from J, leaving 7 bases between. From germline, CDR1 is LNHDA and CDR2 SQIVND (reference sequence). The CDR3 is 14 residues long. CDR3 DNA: TGTGCCAGTAGTAAGACAGAAACTAATGAAAAACTGTTTTTT. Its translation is CASSKTETNEKLFF.

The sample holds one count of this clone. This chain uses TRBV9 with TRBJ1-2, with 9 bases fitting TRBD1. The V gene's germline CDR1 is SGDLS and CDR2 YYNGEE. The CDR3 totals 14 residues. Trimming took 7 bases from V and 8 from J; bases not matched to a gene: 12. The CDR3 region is CASYGTGKTRGYTF. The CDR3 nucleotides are TGTGCCAGCTACGGGACAGGGAAAACCAGGGGCTACACCTTC.

CDR3 DNA: TGCAGCGGGCTTGGCAGCGGGGACACAGATACGCAGTATTTT. Translating it yields CSGLGSGDTDTQYF. This rearrangement joins TRBV29-1 to TRBJ2-3; TRBD2 aligns across 7 bases. V was pared by 7 bases and J by 2 bases, with 9 bases of the junction left unmatched. The CDR3 spans 14 residues. Germline V gene sequence: CDR1 SQVTM, CDR2 ANQGSEA.

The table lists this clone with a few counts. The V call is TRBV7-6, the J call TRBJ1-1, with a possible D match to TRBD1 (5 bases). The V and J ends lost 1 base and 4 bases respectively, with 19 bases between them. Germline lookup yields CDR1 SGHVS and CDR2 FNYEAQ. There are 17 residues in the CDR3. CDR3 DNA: TGTGCCAGCAGCTTAGATGCAGGGTTGGGTTTAAGCACTGAAGCTTTCTTT. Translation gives CASSLDAGLGLSTEAFF. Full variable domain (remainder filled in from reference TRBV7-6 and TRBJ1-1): GAGVSQSPRYKVTKRGQDVALRCDPISGHVSLYWYRQALGQGPEFLTYFNYEAQQDKSGLPNDRFSAERPEGSISTLTIQRTEQRDSAMYRCASSLDAGLGLSTEAFFGQGTRLTVV.

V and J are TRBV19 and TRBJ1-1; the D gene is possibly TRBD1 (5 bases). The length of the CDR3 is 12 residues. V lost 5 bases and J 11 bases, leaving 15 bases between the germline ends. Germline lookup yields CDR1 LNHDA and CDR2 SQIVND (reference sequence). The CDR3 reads CASSHRGPSAFF. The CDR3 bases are TGTGCCAGTAGTCATAGGGGCCCCTCCGCTTTCTTT.

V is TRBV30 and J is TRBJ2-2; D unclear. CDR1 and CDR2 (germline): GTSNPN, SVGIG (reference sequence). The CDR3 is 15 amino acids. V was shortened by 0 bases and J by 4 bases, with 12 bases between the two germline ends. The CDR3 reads CAWSVARIGTGELFF. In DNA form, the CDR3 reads TGTGCCTGGAGTGTGGCGAGGATTGGCACCGGGGAGCTGTTTTTT.

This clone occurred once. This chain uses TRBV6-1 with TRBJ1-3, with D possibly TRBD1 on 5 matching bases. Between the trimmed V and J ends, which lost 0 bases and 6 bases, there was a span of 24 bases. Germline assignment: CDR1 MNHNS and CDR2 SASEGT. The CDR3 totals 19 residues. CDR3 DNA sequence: TGTGCCAGCAGTGAAGCGCCCCGCGGGACCACCGGTTTCGCAAACACCATATATTTT. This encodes CASSEAPRGTTGFANTIYF.

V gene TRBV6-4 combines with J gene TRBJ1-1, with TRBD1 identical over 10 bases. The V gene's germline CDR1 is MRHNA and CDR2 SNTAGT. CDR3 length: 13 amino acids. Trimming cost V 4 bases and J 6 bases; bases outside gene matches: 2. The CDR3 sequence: CASSAGTGAEAFF. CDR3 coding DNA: TGTGCCAGCAGTGCTGGGACAGGGGCTGAAGCTTTCTTT.